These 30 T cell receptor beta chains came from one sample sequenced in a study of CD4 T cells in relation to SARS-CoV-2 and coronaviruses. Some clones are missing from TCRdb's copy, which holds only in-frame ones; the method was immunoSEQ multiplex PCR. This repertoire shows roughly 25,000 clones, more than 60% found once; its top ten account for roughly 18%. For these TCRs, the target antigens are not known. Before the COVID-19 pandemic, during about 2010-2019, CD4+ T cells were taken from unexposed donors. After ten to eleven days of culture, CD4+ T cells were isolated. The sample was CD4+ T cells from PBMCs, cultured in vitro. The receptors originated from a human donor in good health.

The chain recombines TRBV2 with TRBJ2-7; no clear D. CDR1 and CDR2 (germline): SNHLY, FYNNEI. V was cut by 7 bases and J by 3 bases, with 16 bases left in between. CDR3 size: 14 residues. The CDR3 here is CASTQLDSIYEQYF. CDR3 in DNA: TGTGCCAGCACCCAACTCGATTCAATCTACGAGCAGTACTTC.

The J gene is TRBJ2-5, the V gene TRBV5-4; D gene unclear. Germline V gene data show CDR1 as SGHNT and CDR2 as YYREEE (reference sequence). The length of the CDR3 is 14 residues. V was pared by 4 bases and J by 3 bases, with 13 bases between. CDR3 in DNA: TGTGCCAGCAGCCCGAGGTGGCAAAAAGAGACCCAGTACTTC. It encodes CASSPRWQKETQYF.

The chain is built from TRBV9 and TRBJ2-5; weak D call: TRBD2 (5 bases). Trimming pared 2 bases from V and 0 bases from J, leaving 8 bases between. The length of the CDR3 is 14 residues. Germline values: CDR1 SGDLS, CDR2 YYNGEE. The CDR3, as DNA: TGTGCCAGCAGCGTGGCCGGGAACCAAGAGACCCAGTACTTC. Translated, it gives CASSVAGNQETQYF.

CDR3 sequence: CASSQGPNQPQHF. The CDR3 region has the DNA TGTGCCAGCAGCCAAGGCCCCAATCAGCCCCAGCATTTT. This chain joins TRBV3-1 (or the pseudogene TRBV3-2) and TRBJ1-5; D is ambiguous. The CDR3 runs to 13 residues. Germline V gene lookup returns CDR1 LGHDT and CDR2 YNNKEL (reference sequence). The ends were cut back, 1 base at V and 3 bases at J, with 4 bases in the middle.

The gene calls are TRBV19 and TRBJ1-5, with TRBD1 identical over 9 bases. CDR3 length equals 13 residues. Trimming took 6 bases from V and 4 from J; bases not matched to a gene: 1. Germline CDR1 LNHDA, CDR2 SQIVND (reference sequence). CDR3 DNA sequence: TGTGCCAGTAGGGGGACAGGGAATCAGCCCCAGCATTTT. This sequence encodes CASRGTGNQPQHF.

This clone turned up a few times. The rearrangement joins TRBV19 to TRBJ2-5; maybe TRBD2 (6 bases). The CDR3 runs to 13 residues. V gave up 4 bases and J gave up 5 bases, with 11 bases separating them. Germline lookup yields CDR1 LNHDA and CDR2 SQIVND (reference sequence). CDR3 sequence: CASSRLDLETQYF. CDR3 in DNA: TGTGCCAGTAGTAGACTAGATTTGGAGACCCAGTACTTC.

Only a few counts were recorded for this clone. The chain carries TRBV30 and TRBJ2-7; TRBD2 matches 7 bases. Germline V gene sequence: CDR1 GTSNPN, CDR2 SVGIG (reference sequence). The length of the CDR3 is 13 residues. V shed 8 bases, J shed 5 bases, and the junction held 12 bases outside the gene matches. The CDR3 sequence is CAVSGPAQNEQYF. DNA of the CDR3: TGTGCCGTTAGCGGGCCAGCCCAAAACGAGCAGTACTTC.

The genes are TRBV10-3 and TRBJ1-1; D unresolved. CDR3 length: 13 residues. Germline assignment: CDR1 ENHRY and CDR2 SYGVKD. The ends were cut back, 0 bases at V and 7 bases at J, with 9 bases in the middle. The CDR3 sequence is CAISESVELEAFF. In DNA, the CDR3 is TGTGCCATCAGTGAGTCGGTCGAACTTGAAGCTTTCTTT.

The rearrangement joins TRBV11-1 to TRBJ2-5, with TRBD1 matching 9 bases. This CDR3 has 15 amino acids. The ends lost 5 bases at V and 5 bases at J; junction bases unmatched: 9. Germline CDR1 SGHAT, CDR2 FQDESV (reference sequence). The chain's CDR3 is CASSPLVGTGETQYF. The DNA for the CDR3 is TGTGCCAGCAGCCCCCTAGTTGGGACAGGGGAGACCCAGTACTTC.

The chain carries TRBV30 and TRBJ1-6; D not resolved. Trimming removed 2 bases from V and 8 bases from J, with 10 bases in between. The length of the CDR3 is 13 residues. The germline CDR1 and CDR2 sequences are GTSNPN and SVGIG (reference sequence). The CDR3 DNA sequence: TGTGCCTGGAGTCCGCTATTGGATTCACCCCTCCACTTT. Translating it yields CAWSPLLDSPLHF.

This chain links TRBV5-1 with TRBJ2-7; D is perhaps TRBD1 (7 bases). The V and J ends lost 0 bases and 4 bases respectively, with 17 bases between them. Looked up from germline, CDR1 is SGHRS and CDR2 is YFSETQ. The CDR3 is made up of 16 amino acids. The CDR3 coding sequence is TGCGCCAGCAGCTTGGACCCAGGGGGGTACAGTTACGAGCAGTACTTC. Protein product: CASSLDPGGYSYEQYF.

The CDR3 nucleotides read TGTGCCAGCAGCTCAAGGGGGGGCCAAGAGACCCAGTACTTC. Encoded protein: CASSSRGGQETQYF. The chain recombines TRBV4-2 with TRBJ2-5, with D perhaps matching TRBD2 (7 bases). From germline, CDR1 is LGHNA and CDR2 YNFKEQ. The CDR3 contains 14 residues. The V end was cut by 5 bases, the J end by 1 base, with 11 bases between.

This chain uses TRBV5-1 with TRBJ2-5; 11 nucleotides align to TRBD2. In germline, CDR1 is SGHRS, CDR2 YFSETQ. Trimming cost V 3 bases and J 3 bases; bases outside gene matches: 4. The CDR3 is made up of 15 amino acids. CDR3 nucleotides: TGCGCCAGCAGCTACTCGGGACTAGCGGAAGAGACCCAGTACTTC. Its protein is CASSYSGLAEETQYF.

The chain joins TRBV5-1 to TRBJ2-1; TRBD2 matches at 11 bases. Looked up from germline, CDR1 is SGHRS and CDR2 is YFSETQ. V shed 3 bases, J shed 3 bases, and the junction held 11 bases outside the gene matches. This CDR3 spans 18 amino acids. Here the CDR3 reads CASSWGRGLAGGYNEQFF. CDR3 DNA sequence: TGCGCCAGCAGCTGGGGACGCGGACTAGCGGGCGGCTACAATGAGCAGTTCTTC.

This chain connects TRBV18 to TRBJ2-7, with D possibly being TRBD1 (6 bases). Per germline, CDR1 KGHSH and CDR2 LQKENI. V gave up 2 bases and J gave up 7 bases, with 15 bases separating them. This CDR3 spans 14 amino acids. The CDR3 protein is CASSPSAGVEEQYF. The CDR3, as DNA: TGTGCCAGCTCACCATCTGCAGGGGTGGAAGAGCAGTACTTC.

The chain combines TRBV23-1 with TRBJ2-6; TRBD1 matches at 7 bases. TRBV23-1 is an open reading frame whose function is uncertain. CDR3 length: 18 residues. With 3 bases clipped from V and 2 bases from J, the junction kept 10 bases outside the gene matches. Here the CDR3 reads CASSHPGTDTPGANVLTF. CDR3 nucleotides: TGCGCCAGCAGTCACCCCGGGACAGACACTCCTGGGGCCAACGTCCTGACTTTC.

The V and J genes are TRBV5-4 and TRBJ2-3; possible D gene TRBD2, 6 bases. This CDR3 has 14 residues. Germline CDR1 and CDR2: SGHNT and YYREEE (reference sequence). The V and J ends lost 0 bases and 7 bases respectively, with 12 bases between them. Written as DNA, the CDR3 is TGTGCCAGCAGCTTGGGACTAGTACGGAATACGCAGTATTTT. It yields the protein CASSLGLVRNTQYF. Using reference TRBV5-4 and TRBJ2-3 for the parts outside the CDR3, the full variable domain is ETGVTQSPTHLIKTRGQQVTLRCSSQSGHNTVSWYQQALGQGPQFIFQYYREEENGRGNFPPRFSGLQFPNYSSELNVNALELDDSALYLCASSLGLVRNTQYFGPGTRLTVL.

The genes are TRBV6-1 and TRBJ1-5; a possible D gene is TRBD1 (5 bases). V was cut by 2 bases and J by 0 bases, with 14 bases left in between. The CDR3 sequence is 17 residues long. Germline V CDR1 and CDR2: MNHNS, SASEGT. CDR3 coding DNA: TGTGCCAGCAGTGAATCCGGGACGCGTTATAGCAATCAGCCCCAGCATTTT. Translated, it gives CASSESGTRYSNQPQHF.

The CDR3 loop is CASSLQDRGPEQYF. The CDR3 bases are TGCGCCAGCAGCTTGCAGGACAGGGGGCCCGAGCAGTACTTC. The chain has TRBV5-1 and TRBJ2-7; 11 bases line up with TRBD1. The V gene end was trimmed by 1 base and the J gene end by 6 bases; junction bases not matched to a gene: 3. CDR1 is SGHRS, CDR2 YFSETQ, per germline. The CDR3 loop spans 14 amino acids. Full variable domain (rest looked up from reference TRBV5-1 and TRBJ2-7): KAGVTQTPRYLIKTRGQQVTLSCSPISGHRSVSWYQQTPGQGLQFLFEYFSETQRNKGNFPGRFSGRQFSNSRSEMNVSTLELGDSALYLCASSLQDRGPEQYFGPGTRLTVT.

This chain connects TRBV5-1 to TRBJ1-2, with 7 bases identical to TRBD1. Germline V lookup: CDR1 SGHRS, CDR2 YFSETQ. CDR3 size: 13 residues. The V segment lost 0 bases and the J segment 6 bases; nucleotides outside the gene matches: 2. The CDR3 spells CASSLGQGDGYTF. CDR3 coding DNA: TGCGCCAGCAGCTTGGGGCAGGGGGATGGCTACACCTTC.

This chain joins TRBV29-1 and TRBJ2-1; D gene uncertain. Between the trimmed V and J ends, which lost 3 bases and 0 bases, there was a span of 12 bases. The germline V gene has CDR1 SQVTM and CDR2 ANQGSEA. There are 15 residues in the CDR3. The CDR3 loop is CSVDGVLSSYNEQFF. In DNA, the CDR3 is TGCAGCGTTGATGGGGTTTTGAGCTCCTACAATGAGCAGTTCTTC.

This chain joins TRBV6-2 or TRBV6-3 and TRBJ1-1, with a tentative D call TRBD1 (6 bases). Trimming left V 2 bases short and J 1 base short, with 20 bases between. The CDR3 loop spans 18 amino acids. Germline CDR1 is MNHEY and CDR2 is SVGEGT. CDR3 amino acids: CASSYPGGAQRQNTEAFF. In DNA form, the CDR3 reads TGTGCCAGCAGTTACCCGGGGGGGGCGCAAAGACAGAACACTGAAGCTTTCTTT.

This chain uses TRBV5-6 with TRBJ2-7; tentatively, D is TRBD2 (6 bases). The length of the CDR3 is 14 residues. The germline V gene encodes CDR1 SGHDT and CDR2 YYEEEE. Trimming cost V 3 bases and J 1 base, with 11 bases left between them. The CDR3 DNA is TGTGCCAGCAGCTCCTATGGGACTTCCTACGAGCAGTACTTC. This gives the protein CASSSYGTSYEQYF.

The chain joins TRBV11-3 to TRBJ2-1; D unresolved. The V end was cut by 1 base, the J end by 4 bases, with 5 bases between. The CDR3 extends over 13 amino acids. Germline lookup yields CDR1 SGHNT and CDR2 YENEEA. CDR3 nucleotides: TGTGCCAGCAGCTTAGGCGGATACAATGAGCAGTTCTTC. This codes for CASSLGGYNEQFF.

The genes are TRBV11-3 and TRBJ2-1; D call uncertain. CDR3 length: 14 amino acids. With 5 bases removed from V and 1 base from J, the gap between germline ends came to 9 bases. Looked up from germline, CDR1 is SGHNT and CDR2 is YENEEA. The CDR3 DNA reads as TGTGCCAGCAGCCCTCGACCGTCCTACAATGAGCAGTTCTTC. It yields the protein CASSPRPSYNEQFF.

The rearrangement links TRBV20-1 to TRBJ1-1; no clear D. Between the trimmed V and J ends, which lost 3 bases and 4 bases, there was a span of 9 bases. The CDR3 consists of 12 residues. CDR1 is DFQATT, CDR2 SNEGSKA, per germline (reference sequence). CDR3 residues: CSASWGSTEAFF. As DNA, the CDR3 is TGCAGTGCTAGTTGGGGTTCCACTGAAGCTTTCTTT.

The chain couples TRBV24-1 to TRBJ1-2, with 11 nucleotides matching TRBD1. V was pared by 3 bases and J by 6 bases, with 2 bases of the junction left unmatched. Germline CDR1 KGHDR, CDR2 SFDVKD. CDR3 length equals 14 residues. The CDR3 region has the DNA TGTGCCACCAGTGATCGGGACAGGGGGAATGGCTACACCTTC. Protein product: CATSDRDRGNGYTF.

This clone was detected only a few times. The CDR3 DNA follows: TGTGCCAGCAGCTTAGATGGACAGCGAATATCCTACGAGCAGTACTTC. Translation: CASSLDGQRISYEQYF. The gene calls are TRBV7-2 and TRBJ2-7, with TRBD1 as a possible D gene (6 bases). V gave up 1 base and J gave up 1 base, with 14 bases separating them. The CDR3 extends over 16 amino acids. Germline V gene data show CDR1 as SGHTA and CDR2 as FQGNSA.

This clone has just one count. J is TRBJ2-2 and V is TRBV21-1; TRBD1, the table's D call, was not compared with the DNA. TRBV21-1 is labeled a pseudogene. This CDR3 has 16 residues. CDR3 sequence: CASSNSGTGVTGELFF. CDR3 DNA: TGTGCCAGCAGCAACTCCGGGACAGGGGTCACCGGGGAGCTGTTTTTT.

The CDR3 loop is CSITGTSGTGELFF. The CDR3 DNA reads TGCAGCATAACCGGGACTAGCGGGACCGGGGAGCTGTTTTTT. V is TRBV29-1 and J is TRBJ2-2; TRBD2 agrees at 12 bases. Trimming cost V 8 bases and J 5 bases; bases outside gene matches: 6. CDR1 SQVTM and CDR2 ANQGSEA come from the germline V gene. The CDR3 is made up of 14 amino acids.